Listed here is a single TCR beta chain. There is no known antigen for this receptor. The record has no base qualities; no much larger clone is one base away. The method behind the library was PCR. The instrument was an Illumina HiSeq 2500. Unique molecular identifiers were incorporated into TCR beta cDNA libraries to reduce PCR and sequencing biases. Per 1 to 10 million input T cells, 500,000 or so cDNA molecules were obtained, such that each molecule approximated one T cell. Patient libraries were prepared and sequenced with the same protocol used for the earlier healthy control dataset. Within a given batch, samples were prepared together, multiplexed and sequenced on the same HiSeq lane. In the authors' own workflow: Raw barcoded reads were processed with MIGEC, discarding single-read molecular identifier groups before consensus assembly and CDR3 extraction. VDJtools was used for post-analysis of the clonotype tables, with diversity normalized by down-sampling every dataset to the smallest sample size. In repertoire overlap clustering, CDR3 amino acid sequences, but not nucleotide sequences, were matched to correct batch-related cross-sample contamination. The public reads were reanalyzed by TCRdb: fastp trimming at Q25, MiXCR alignment, in-frame beta chains only. Entries that share a CDR3 protein sequence are merged under the most common genes and DNA. TCRdb's processing, not the authors' own work, is the source of the V and J calls. The sample includes roughly 540,000 distinct CDR3 sequences, with 34% observed a single time. Under 7% of the sample lies in the top ten.

This sample is drawn from a study of post-analysis software for immune sequencing data (dated by TCRdb to the mid-2010s). About the study as a whole: Recorded disease courses included relapsing-remitting, secondary progressive and progressive-relapsing multiple sclerosis, with some patients lacking subtype annotation. The multiple sclerosis patient repertoires were compared with about a dozen previously published healthy control repertoires from donors aged roughly 6 to 25 years. A subset of samples was prepared in parallel using single-end sample barcoding, then pooled and co-amplified after Illumina adapter ligation. Results the study describes overall, beyond this receptor: Multiple sclerosis patients had significantly lower normalized Chao1 diversity than controls, a result that suggests substantial peripheral T-cell clonal expansion. Direct clustering with F measure showed strong co-clustering of samples prepared in the same batch, prompting a batch-effect correction. The multiple sclerosis patient group was slightly younger than the control group.

TCR beta repertoires were profiled from peripheral blood of approximately 13 young patients with multiple sclerosis to demonstrate the VDJtools post-analysis software. The multiple sclerosis patients were children and adolescents ranging in age from about 6 to 16 years. This TCR was sampled from a girl aged 2-17 years with multiple sclerosis. Sequencing was performed on blood.

The DNA sequence reads TGCGCCAGCAGCCAGATGGGGGGGCTTTCCTACGAGCAGTACTTC. It codes for CASSQMGGLSYEQYF. The receptor chain draws on TRBV4-1 and TRBJ2-7; possibly the D gene is TRBD2, per 7 matching bases. V sheds 3 bases and J sheds 1 base, leaving 13 bases between their ends. Counted from cysteine to phenylalanine, this CDR3 has 15 amino acids. The retained sequence is limited to the CDR3, 45 bases, with the frame set at the first base. Sequences MGHRA (CDR1) and YSYEKL (CDR2) are obtained from the germline V gene.